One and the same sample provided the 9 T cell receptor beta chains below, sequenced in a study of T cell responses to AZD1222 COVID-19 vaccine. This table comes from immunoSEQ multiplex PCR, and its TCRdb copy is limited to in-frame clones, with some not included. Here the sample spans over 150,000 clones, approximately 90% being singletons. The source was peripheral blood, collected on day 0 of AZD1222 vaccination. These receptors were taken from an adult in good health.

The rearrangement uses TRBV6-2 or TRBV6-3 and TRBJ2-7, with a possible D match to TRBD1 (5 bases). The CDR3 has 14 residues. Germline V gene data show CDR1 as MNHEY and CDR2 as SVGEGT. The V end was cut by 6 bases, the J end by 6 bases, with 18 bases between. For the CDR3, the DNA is TGTGCCAGCAGCCTCCCCAGGCCCACAGGCGAGCAGTACTTC. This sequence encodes CASSLPRPTGEQYF.

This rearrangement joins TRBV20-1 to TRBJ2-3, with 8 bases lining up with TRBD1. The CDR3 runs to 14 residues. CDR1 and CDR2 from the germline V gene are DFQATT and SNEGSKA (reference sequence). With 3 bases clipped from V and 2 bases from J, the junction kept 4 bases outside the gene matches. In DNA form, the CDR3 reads TGCAGTGCTAGTGGGACAGGAACCACAGATACGCAGTATTTT. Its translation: CSASGTGTTDTQYF.

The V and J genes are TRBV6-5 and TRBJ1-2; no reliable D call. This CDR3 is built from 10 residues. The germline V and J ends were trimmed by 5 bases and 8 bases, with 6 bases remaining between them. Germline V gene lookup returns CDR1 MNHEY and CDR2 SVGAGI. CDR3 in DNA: TGTGCCAGCAGTAGGCTCGGCTACACCTTC. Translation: CASSRLGYTF.

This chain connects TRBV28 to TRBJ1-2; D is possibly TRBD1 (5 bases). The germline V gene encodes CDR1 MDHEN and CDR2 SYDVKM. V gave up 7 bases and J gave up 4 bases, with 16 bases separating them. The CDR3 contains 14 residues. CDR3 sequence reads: CASIPGGSGYGYTF. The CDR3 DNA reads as TGTGCCAGCATTCCTGGGGGGTCGGGCTATGGCTACACCTTC.

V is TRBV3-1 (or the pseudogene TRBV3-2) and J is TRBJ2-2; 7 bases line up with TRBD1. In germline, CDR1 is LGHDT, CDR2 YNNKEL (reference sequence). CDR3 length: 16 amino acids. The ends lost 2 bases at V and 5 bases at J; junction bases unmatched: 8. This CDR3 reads CASSQTGASRTGELFF. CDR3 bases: TGTGCCAGCAGCCAAACAGGGGCGTCAAGGACCGGGGAGCTGTTTTTT.

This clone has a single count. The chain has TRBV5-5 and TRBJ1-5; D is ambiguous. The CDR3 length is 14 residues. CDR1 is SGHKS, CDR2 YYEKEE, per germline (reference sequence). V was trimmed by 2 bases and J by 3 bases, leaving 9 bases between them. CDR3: CASSFKQSNQPQHF. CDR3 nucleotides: TGTGCCAGCAGCTTTAAACAGTCCAATCAGCCCCAGCATTTT.

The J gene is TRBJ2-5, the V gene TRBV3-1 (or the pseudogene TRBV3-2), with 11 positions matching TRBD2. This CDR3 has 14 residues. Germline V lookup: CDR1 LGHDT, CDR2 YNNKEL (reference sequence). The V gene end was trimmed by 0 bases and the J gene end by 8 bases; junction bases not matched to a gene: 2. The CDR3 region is CASSQEGLAATQYF. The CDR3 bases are TGTGCCAGCAGCCAAGAGGGACTAGCGGCTACCCAGTACTTC.

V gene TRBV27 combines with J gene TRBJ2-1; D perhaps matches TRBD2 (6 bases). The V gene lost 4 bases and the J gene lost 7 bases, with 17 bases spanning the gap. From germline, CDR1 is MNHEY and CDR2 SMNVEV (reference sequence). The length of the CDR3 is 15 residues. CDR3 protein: CASSSPGWGVNEQFF. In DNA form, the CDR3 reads TGTGCCAGCAGTTCTCCAGGGTGGGGGGTGAATGAGCAGTTCTTC.

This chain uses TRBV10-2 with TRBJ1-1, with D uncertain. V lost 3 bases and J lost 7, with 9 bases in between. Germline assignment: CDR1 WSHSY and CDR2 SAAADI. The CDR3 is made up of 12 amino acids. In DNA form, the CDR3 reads TGCGCCAGCAGTGAAGTCCTCAGTGAAGCTTTCTTT. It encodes CASSEVLSEAFF.